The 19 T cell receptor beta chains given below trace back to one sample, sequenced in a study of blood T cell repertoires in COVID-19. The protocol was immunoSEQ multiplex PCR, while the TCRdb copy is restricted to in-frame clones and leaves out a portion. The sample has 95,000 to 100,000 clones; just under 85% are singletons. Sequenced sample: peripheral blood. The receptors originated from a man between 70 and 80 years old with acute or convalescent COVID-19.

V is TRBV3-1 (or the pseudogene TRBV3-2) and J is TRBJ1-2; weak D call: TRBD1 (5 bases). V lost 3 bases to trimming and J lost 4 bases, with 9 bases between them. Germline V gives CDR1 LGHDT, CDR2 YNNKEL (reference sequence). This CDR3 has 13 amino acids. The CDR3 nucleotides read TGTGCCAGCAGCCAGCAGGGCTCCTATGGCTACACCTTC. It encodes CASSQQGSYGYTF.

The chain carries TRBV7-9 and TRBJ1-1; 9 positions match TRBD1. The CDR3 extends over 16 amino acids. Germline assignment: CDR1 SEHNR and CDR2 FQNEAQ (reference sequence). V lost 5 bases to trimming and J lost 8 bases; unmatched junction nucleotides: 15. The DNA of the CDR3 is TGTGCCAGCAGCCCCGAAGTTGGACAGGGGAAGGTAGAAGCTTTCTTT. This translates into CASSPEVGQGKVEAFF.

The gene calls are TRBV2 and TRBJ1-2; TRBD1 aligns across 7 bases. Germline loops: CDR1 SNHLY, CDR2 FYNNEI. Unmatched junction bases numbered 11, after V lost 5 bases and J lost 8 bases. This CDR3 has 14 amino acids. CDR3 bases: TGTGCCAGCAGTCTCGGCCAGGGGGGACACGGCTACACCTTC. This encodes CASSLGQGGHGYTF.

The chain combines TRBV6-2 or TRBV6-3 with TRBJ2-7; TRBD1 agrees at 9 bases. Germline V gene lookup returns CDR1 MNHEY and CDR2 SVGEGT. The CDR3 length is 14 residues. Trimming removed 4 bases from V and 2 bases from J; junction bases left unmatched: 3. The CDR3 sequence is CASSSGTGTYEQYF. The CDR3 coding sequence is TGTGCCAGCAGTTCCGGGACAGGGACCTACGAGCAGTACTTC.

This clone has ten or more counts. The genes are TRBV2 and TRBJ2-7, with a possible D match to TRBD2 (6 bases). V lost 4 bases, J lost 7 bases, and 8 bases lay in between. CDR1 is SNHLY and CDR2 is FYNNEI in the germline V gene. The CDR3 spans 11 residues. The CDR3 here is CASSGDWEQYF. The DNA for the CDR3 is TGTGCCAGCAGTGGGGACTGGGAGCAGTACTTC.

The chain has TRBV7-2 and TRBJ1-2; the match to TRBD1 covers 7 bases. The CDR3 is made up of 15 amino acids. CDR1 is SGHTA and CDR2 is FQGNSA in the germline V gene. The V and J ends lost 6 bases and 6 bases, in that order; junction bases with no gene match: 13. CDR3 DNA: TGTGCCAGCAGTTCTTACTCCGGGACAGCCGATGGCTACACCTTC. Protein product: CASSSYSGTADGYTF.

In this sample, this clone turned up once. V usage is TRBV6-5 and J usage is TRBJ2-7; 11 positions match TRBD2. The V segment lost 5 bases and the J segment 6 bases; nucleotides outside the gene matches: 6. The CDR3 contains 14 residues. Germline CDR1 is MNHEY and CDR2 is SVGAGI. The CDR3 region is CASSMTSGIREQYF. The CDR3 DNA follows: TGTGCCAGCAGTATGACTAGCGGGATTCGCGAGCAGTACTTC.

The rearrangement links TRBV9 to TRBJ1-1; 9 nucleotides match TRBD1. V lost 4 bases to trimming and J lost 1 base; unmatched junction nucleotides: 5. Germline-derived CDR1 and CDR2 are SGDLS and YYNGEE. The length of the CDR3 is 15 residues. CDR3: CASSPGQGRNTEAFF. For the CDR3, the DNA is TGTGCCAGCAGCCCCGGACAGGGGAGGAACACTGAAGCTTTCTTT.

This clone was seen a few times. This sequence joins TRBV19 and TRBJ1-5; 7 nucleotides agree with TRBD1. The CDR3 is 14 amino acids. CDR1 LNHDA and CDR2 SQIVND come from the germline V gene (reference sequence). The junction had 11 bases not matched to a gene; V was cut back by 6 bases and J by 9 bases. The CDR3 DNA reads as TGTGCCAGTAGGGACGACAGGGTGGGATCGCCCCAGCATTTT. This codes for CASRDDRVGSPQHF.

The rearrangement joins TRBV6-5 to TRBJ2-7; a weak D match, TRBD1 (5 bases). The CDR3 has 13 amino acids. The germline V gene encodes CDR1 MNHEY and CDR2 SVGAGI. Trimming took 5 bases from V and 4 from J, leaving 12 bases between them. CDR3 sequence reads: CASSRDRKYEQYF. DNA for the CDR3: TGTGCCAGCAGTCGAGACAGAAAGTACGAGCAGTACTTC.

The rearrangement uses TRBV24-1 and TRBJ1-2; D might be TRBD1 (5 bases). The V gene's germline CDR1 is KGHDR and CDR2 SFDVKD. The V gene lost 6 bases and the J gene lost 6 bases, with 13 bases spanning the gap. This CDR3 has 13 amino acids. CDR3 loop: CATSLSSGNGYTF. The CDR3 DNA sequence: TGTGCCACCAGTCTTTCCTCAGGGAATGGCTACACCTTC.

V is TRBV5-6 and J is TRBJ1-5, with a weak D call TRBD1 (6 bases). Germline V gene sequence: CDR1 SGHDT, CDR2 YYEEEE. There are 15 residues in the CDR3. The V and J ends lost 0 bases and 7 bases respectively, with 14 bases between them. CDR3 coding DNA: TGTGCCAGCAGCTTGGGATCAGGGGTACCCCAGCCCCAGCATTTT. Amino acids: CASSLGSGVPQPQHF.

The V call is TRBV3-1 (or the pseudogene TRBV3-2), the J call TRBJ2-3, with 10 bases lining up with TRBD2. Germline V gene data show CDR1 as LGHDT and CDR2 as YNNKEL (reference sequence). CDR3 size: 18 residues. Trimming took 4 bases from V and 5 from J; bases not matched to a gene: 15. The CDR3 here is CASSPRPWTSGAQDTQYF. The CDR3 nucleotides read TGTGCCAGCAGCCCGCGACCTTGGACTAGCGGAGCCCAAGATACGCAGTATTTT.

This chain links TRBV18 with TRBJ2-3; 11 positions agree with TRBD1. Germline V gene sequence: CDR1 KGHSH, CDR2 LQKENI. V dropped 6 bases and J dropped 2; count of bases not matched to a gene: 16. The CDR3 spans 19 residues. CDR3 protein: CASSPGQGVVVYPTDTQYF. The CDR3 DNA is TGTGCCAGCTCCCCGGGACAGGGGGTAGTTGTATACCCCACAGATACGCAGTATTTT.

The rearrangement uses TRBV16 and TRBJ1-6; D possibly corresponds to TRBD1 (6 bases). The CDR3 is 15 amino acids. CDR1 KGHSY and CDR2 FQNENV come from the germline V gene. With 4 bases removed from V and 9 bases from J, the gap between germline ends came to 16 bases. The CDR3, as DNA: TGTGCCAGCAGCCGACAGACAGGATCGTCTTCACCCCTCCACTTT. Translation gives CASSRQTGSSSPLHF.

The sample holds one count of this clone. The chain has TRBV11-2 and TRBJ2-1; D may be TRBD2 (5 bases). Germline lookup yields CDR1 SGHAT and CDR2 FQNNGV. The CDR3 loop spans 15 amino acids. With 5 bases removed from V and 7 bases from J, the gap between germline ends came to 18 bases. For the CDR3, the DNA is TGTGCCAGCAGCCCTGCGGCGGGCCTACGGAATGAGCAGTTCTTC. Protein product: CASSPAAGLRNEQFF.

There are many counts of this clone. The CDR3 region is CASSLLGEGTEAFF. The CDR3 coding sequence is TGCGCCAGCAGCTTGTTGGGGGAGGGCACTGAAGCTTTCTTT. The rearrangement joins TRBV5-1 to TRBJ1-1; D is perhaps TRBD1 (5 bases). CDR3 size: 14 residues. In germline, CDR1 is SGHRS, CDR2 YFSETQ. V was clipped by 1 base and J by 4 bases, with 11 bases between them. The whole variable domain, remainder taken from reference TRBV5-1 and TRBJ1-1, is KAGVTQTPRYLIKTRGQQVTLSCSPISGHRSVSWYQQTPGQGLQFLFEYFSETQRNKGNFPGRFSGRQFSNSRSEMNVSTLELGDSALYLCASSLLGEGTEAFFGQGTRLTVV.

The CDR3 DNA follows: TGCAGCGTTGAGTTGGGGGGGACTGAAGCTTTCTTT. Translated: CSVELGGTEAFF. The V and J genes are TRBV29-1 and TRBJ1-1; D is perhaps TRBD1 (5 bases). Germline V CDR1 and CDR2: SQVTM, ANQGSEA. The CDR3 is 12 amino acids. The V and J ends lost 3 bases and 5 bases respectively, with 10 bases between them.

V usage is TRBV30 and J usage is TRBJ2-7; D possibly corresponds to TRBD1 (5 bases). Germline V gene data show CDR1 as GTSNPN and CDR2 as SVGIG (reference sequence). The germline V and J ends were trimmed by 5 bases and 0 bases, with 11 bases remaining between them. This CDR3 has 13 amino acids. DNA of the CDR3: TGTGCCTGGTCCCAGGGCAGCTCCTACGAGCAGTACTTC. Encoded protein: CAWSQGSSYEQYF.